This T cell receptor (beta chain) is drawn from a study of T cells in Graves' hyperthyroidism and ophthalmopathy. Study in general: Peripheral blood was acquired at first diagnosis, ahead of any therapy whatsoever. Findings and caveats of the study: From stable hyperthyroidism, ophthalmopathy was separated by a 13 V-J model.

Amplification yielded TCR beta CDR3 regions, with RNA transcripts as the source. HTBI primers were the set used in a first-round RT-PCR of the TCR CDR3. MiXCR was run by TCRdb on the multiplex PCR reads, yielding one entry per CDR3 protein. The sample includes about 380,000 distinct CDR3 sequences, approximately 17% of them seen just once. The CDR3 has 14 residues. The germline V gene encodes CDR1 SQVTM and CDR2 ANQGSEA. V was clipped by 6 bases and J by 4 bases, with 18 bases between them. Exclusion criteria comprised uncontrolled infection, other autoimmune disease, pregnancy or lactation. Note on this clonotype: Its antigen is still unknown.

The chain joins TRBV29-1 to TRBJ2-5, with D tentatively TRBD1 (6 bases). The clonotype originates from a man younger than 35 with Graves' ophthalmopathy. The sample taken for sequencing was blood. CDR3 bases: TGCAGCGTGTGGGGATCAGGGGCAGCAGAGACCCAGTACTTC. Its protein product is CSVWGSGAAETQYF.